The sequence of this TCR beta chain was determined in a study of T cells after yellow fever vaccination. Whole-study findings and limits: Peaking on day 5 versus 15, the secondary response was faster but weaker.

In regard to this clonotype: The antigen remains unidentified.

In TCRdb, the 5' RACE reads were re-called with MiXCR into one record per CDR3 protein. This sample carries 500,000 to 550,000 distinct CDR3 sequences, 20% to 25% of them seen once, and the ten largest clones take roughly 16%. The CDR3 is 11 residues long. Trimming cost V 8 bases and J 8 bases, with 10 bases left between them. Germline loops: CDR1 MNHEY, CDR2 SVGAGI. Specimen: PBMCs, collected roughly 20 days after the first yellow fever vaccination. The source is a young man who received the YFV17D yellow fever vaccine. The rearrangement links TRBV6-5 to TRBJ2-1; no firm D call. As DNA, the CDR3 is TGTGCCAGCGGACGAGGCGATGAGCAGTTCTTC. Encoded protein: CASGRGDEQFF.